This TCR beta chain was sequenced for a study of shared clonotypes between healthy human individuals. V was clipped by 7 bases and J by 1 base, with 13 bases between them. This CDR3 contains 14 residues. CDR1 and CDR2 (germline): MDHEN, SYDVKM. Repertoires were generated with immunoSEQ multiplex PCR, while TCRdb's copy carries only in-frame clones and drops some. The sample contains around 640,000 clones, approximately 96% of which appear only once. Terminally differentiated effector memory CD45RA+ cells were left out of the naive CD8 fraction, which was CD45RO-negative and positively selected for CCR7.

The specimen was naive CD8+ T cells sorted from blood. This sequence joins TRBV28 and TRBJ2-5, with unresolved D. The receptor was isolated from a woman under 40 in good health. Here the CDR3 reads CASTPWTSQETQYF. CDR3 in DNA: TGTGCCAGCACTCCCTGGACCAGCCAAGAGACCCAGTACTTC.